The clone carrying this T cell receptor beta chain was found a few times. Its antigen is currently unknown. This sample was included in a study of T-cell reconstitution after alpha-beta-depleted transplantation in children. Notes on the study in general: Diversity and T-cell counts at one year after transplant derived mostly from new T cells. Day-60 TCRbeta diversity that was high in some patients was derived from surviving recipient T cells and thymic progenitors.

Unique molecular identifiers were incorporated into the prepared TCRbeta library. A single record per CDR3 protein comes from TCRdb applying MiXCR to the PCR reads. Seen here are approximately 290,000 distinct CDR3 sequences, 11% observed once, and the top ten hold around 22%. The clonotype originates from a male patient under 10 years old who had a stem cell transplant for chronic granulomatous disease, so the T cells may come from the graft donor. The sample here was peripheral blood, taken 180 days after TCRalphabeta/CD19-depleted stem cell transplant.

The CDR3 coding sequence is TGTGCCAGCATGGGACAGGGGAAAAATGAGCAGTTCTTC. Translated, it gives CASMGQGKNEQFF. J is TRBJ2-1 and V is TRBV2; TRBD1 aligns across 10 bases. Germline values: CDR1 SNHLY, CDR2 FYNNEI. V gave up 7 bases and J gave up 7 bases; unmatched junction bases: 4. The CDR3 totals 13 residues.